This TCR beta chain derives from a study of beta chain features in type 1 diabetes. Study in general: The patients were much like the healthy donors in age, gender and cell yields. Overall study results and limits: Type 1 diabetes patients had moderately but significantly shorter TCRB CDR3s in all four CD4+ subsets. Shorter templates might be favored by PCR, and equally so in patients and in controls.

Of the isolated RNA, all was reverse transcribed, and so the sequenced material was expressed TCRB transcripts. Regulatory, naive and central memory T cell samples averaged around 3.9 million reads. Measured with immunoSEQ multiplex PCR; TCRdb has only the in-frame clones, and not every one. The sample records under 850,000 clones, roughly an eighth being singletons. Sorted populations all had greater than 95% purity. This CDR3 has 17 amino acids. Germline-derived CDR1 and CDR2 are SEHNR and FQNEAQ (reference sequence). Trimming removed 4 bases from V and 2 bases from J; junction bases left unmatched: 8. This clone turned up a few times. What it binds is not known.

The TCR originated in a man aged 18 to 30 with type 1 diabetes. The sample comprised naive CD4+ T cells from blood. This chain joins TRBV7-9 and TRBJ1-4; 9 bases match TRBD1. CDR3 residues: CASSSDRGMATNEKLFF. In DNA form, the CDR3 reads TGTGCCAGCAGCTCGGACAGGGGTATGGCGACTAATGAAAAACTGTTTTTT.